Each of the 16 T cell receptor beta chains below was sequenced from the same sample in a study of kidney transplant recipient with SARS-CoV-2 infection. TCRdb re-derived calls from the reads in MiXCR, one entry per CDR3 protein. This table holds approximately 240,000 distinct CDR3 sequences, 25% to 30% found once. Material: a blood sample, obtained at baseline and between days 110 and 120 from a kidney transplant recipient. The receptors here all came from a male patient in his thirties who had COVID-19 and was a kidney transplant recipient. Some T cells may be the graft donor's.

In regard to this clonotype: A single base separates this from a much larger clone, so it may be a read error. The rearrangement links TRBV28 to TRBJ1-5; a weak D match, TRBD1 (5 bases). Between the trimmed V and J ends, which lost 5 bases and 3 bases, there was a span of 14 bases. The CDR3 totals 15 residues. In germline, CDR1 is MDHEN, CDR2 SYDVKM. The chain's CDR3 is CASSRDGGFNQPQHF. CDR3 nucleotides: TGTGCCAGCAGTCGGGACGGAGGATTCAATCAGCCCCAGCATTTT.

This clonotype was recorded at least ten times. The genes are TRBV28 and TRBJ2-7; 7 bases align to TRBD2. J gave up 0 bases and V 6 bases, and 8 bases lay outside the gene matches. Germline V gene data show CDR1 as MDHEN and CDR2 as SYDVKM. The CDR3 runs 15 residues. CDR3 amino acids: CASSHIAGSSYEQYF. As DNA, the CDR3 is TGTGCCAGCAGCCATATAGCGGGTAGCTCCTACGAGCAGTACTTC.

As concerns this clonotype: This may arise from a read error, as a much more abundant clone is one base away. The chain carries TRBV7-3 and TRBJ2-6, with a tentative D call TRBD1 (5 bases). Per germline, CDR1 SGHTA and CDR2 FQGTGA. The CDR3 loop spans 15 amino acids. CDR3 loop: CASSHDSSGANALTF. The CDR3 DNA sequence: TGTGCCAGCAGCCATGACAGCTCTGGGGCCAACGCCCTGACTTTC.

Many counts were recorded for this clonotype. The CDR3 DNA sequence: TGTGCCAGCAGCCCATCTCGGGACACCCCCTACGAGCAGTACTTC. This encodes CASSPSRDTPYEQYF. The gene calls are TRBV7-9 and TRBJ2-7; the D gene is possibly TRBD1 (6 bases). The CDR3 has 15 residues. Trimming shortened V by 5 bases and J by 2 bases, and 16 bases separated the two germline ends. Germline CDR1 and CDR2: SEHNR and FQNEAQ (reference sequence).

With regard to this clonotype: A much larger clone is a single base away; this may be a read error. The DNA is omitted, as the CDR3 cannot be located on it reliably, and the CDR3 follows TCRdb's listing. The chain recombines TRBV5-1 with TRBJ2-7. Including both end residues, the CDR3 is 15 amino acids long. CDR1 and CDR2 from the germline V gene are SGHRS and YFSETQ. This CDR3 is CASSVAMGAGYEQCF.

This clonotype was recorded many times. Written as DNA, the CDR3 is TGTGCCAGCAGCGCGCGACACGATCTCGGAAAGACCTATGGCTACACCTTC. It is translated as CASSARHDLGKTYGYTF. The chain has TRBV11-3 and TRBJ1-2; D is unresolved. V lost 5 bases and J lost 4, with 23 bases in between. There are 17 residues in the CDR3. Germline values: CDR1 SGHNT, CDR2 YENEEA.

Comment on this clonotype: A read error may explain this, as a much larger clone is one base away. The V gene is TRBV4-3, the J gene TRBJ1-1, with 9 positions matching TRBD1. CDR3 length equals 15 residues. Germline V lookup: CDR1 LGHNA, CDR2 YSLEER. The CDR3 region has the DNA TGCGCCAGCAGCCAGGACAGGGGAGTTGGAACTGAAGCTTTATTT. Its translation: CASSQDRGVGTEALF.

This clonotype has ten or more counts. The chain links TRBV6-1 to TRBJ1-2; D remains unclear. The V gene lost 4 bases and the J gene lost 4 bases, with 22 bases spanning the gap. The CDR3 extends over 17 amino acids. Germline V CDR1 and CDR2: MNHNS, SASEGT. The CDR3 reads CASSGVDSMRKTYGYTF. As DNA, the CDR3 is TGTGCCAGCAGTGGGGTCGACTCTATGCGAAAGACCTATGGCTACACCTTC.

This chain joins TRBV3-1 and TRBJ2-5, with D uncertain. The CDR3 totals 17 residues. Germline CDR1 and CDR2: LGHDT and YNNKEL (reference sequence). Between the trimmed V and J ends, which lost 4 bases and 5 bases, there was a span of 23 bases. The CDR3 DNA follows: TGTGCCAGCAGCCGCGTCTATCCCATTTCTATCTCTGAGACCCAGTACTTC. Amino acid sequence: CASSRVYPISISETQYF.

This clonotype came up many times. The chain has TRBV27 and TRBJ2-7; TRBD1 or TRBD2 may be the D gene (5 bases each). V lost 3 bases and J 5 bases, leaving 11 bases between the germline ends. The CDR3 is made up of 13 amino acids. Germline-derived CDR1 and CDR2 are MNHEY and SMNVEV (reference sequence). The CDR3 loop reads CASSFLGTNEQYF. In nucleotides, the CDR3 is TGTGCCAGCAGTTTCTTAGGGACGAACGAGCAGTACTTC.

As to this clonotype: It may be a read error: a sequence one base away is much more abundant. This rearrangement joins TRBV12-3 or TRBV12-4 to TRBJ2-2, with 11 bases fitting TRBD2. The CDR3 covers 16 residues. With 8 bases clipped from V and 4 bases from J, the junction kept 9 bases outside the gene matches. As DNA, the CDR3 is TGTGCCAGCGGCCCTCTAGCGGGAGGATCCACCGGGGAGCTGTTTTTT. This translates into CASGPLAGGSTGELFF.

This clonotype was found many times. This rearrangement joins TRBV13 to TRBJ2-3; 9 nucleotides match TRBD2. CDR3 length: 16 amino acids. CDR1 is PRHDT, CDR2 FYEKMQ, per germline (reference sequence). V lost 5 bases to trimming and J lost 5 bases; unmatched junction nucleotides: 11. CDR3 coding DNA: TGTGCCAGCAGCATAGTAGCGGGAGAAGTTGTAGATACGCAGTATTTT. Residues: CASSIVAGEVVDTQYF.

The chain employs TRBV10-2 and TRBJ1-2; no clear D. V lost 5 bases and J 6 bases, leaving 25 bases between the germline ends. The CDR3 sequence is 17 residues long. CDR1 is WSHSY and CDR2 is SAAADI in the germline V gene. CDR3 coding DNA: TGCGCCAGCAGTACAGATAACACTTCTAGAAAGGCCCATGGCTACACCTTC. Amino acids: CASSTDNTSRKAHGYTF.

This clonotype was observed many times. This rearrangement joins TRBV5-3 to TRBJ1-2, with no clear D. TRBV5-3 is reported as an ORF; its role is uncertain. With 7 bases removed from V and 4 bases from J, the gap between germline ends came to 23 bases. The length of the CDR3 is 16 residues. The DNA of the CDR3 is TGTGCCAGATGGAGTTCAGTGGTGAGAAAGACCTATGGCTACACCTTC. Residues: CARWSSVVRKTYGYTF.

A few counts support this clonotype. This sequence joins TRBV21-1 and TRBJ2-3; TRBD2 is taken as the D call from the table, unchecked against the DNA. TRBV21-1 is listed as a pseudogene. CDR3 length: 16 amino acids. This chain's CDR3 is CASSKDTSGGVDTQYF. The CDR3 DNA sequence: TGTGCCAGCAGCAAAGATACTAGCGGGGGGGTTGATACGCAGTATTTT.

This clonotype was counted at least ten times. The genes are TRBV12-3 or TRBV12-4 and TRBJ2-1, with 7 bases that match TRBD2. The CDR3 extends over 16 amino acids. Trimming took 2 bases from V and 4 from J; bases not matched to a gene: 8. CDR3 DNA: TGTGCCAGCAGTTTAATGTCGGGAGGCCGATACAATGAGCAGTTCTTC. Encoded protein: CASSLMSGGRYNEQFF.